This TCR beta chain was sequenced in a study of radiotherapy plus CTLA-4 blockade in lung cancer. Regarding the study as a whole: Researchers report tumor-derived TCR clones expanding in blood after radiotherapy plus ipilimumab.

Enrolled patients, whose metastatic non-small-cell lung cancer was chemo-refractory, received focal radiation plus CTLA-4 blockade with ipilimumab. Notes on this clone: As yet, its antigen is unknown.

Clones were read by immunoSEQ multiplex PCR, and TCRdb kept only the in-frame ones, dropping some. The sample includes roughly 85,000 clones, around 90% of them seen just once. Sequenced material: peripheral blood, taken from a patient treated with radiotherapy plus ipilimumab. The TCR was taken from a human donor with non-small cell lung cancer that progressed on radiotherapy plus ipilimumab.

The CDR3 sequence: CASTAGDQPQHF. CDR3 nucleotide sequence: TGTGCCAGCACCGCAGGGGATCAGCCCCAGCATTTT. The V and J genes are TRBV2 and TRBJ1-5, with a tentative D call TRBD1 (6 bases). Per the germline V gene, CDR1 is SNHLY and CDR2 is FYNNEI. The CDR3 has 12 residues. V lost 7 bases and J 5 bases, leaving 9 bases between the germline ends.